Only one count was recorded for the clone carrying this T cell receptor (beta chain). Germline-derived CDR1 and CDR2 are KGHSH and LQKENI. CDR3 length: 15 residues. The ends lost 0 bases at V and 7 bases at J; junction bases unmatched: 5. The sample is drawn from a study of identical twins. From the 5' RACE reads, TCRdb called clonotypes with MiXCR, one entry per CDR3 protein. The data show more than 600,000 distinct CDR3 sequences, with about 20% seen just once and around 13% held by the top ten. These same data were also listed under a study on T cells expressing NK-cell markers.

The sequenced sample consisted of PBMCs. This rearrangement joins TRBV18 to TRBJ2-1; 8 bases are a match to TRBD1. The receptor was isolated from a woman in her late teens or twenties in good health. For the CDR3, the DNA is TGTGCCAGCTCACCACCTCAGGGGGCTCGGAATGAGCAGTTCTTC. Encoded protein: CASSPPQGARNEQFF.